Listed below are T cell receptor beta chains from one sample, sequenced in a study of cytomegalovirus exposure and HLA in healthy donors. Generated by immunoSEQ multiplex PCR, the TCRdb table keeps only in-frame clones and is missing some. Here the sample spans 110,000 or so clones, more than 65% being singletons. The sample comprised PBMCs. These receptors were obtained from a man between 40 and 49 years old in good health and CMV-seropositive. CDR3s leave out the opening cysteine and the closing phenylalanine or tryptophan. Fields, in order: J gene, V gene, D gene, CDR3 protein. The D gene is left open where the match is weak.

J gene: TRBJ2-6; V gene: TRBV27; D gene: NA; CDR3 protein: ASRVSWAAYSGANGLT
J gene: TRBJ2-1; V gene: TRBV6-6; D gene: TRBD1; CDR3 protein: ASSTTGLNEQF
J gene: TRBJ2-4; V gene: TRBV5-6; D gene: NA; CDR3 protein: ASSQGGGAKNSQY
J gene: TRBJ1-5; V gene: TRBV1; D gene: NA; CDR3 protein: TSSQEGQGSQPQH
J gene: TRBJ1-1; V gene: TRBV5-1; D gene: NA; CDR3 protein: ASMAGENTEAF
J gene: TRBJ2-4; V gene: TRBV15; D gene: NA; CDR3 protein: ATSREGDGRFTKNSQY
J gene: TRBJ2-5; V gene: TRBV27; D gene: TRBD2; CDR3 protein: ASSPGTSGSPTQY
J gene: TRBJ2-7; V gene: TRBV29-1; D gene: NA; CDR3 protein: SVGWDSPNEQY
J gene: TRBJ2-5; V gene: TRBV19; D gene: NA; CDR3 protein: ASSIGQGLKTQY
J gene: TRBJ2-5; V gene: TRBV7-7; D gene: NA; CDR3 protein: ASSLTGHGQETQY
J gene: TRBJ1-6; V gene: TRBV4-3; D gene: TRBD1; CDR3 protein: ATSDREGSPLH
J gene: TRBJ1-4; V gene: TRBV30; D gene: TRBD1; CDR3 protein: AWSVQGAGEKLF
J gene: TRBJ1-1; V gene: TRBV18; D gene: NA; CDR3 protein: ASSPPSQNTEAF
J gene: NA; V gene: TRBV18; D gene: NA; CDR3 protein: ASSPLAGTSYEQY
J gene: TRBJ1-1; V gene: TRBV29-1; D gene: NA; CDR3 protein: SVVGQGLNTEAF
J gene: TRBJ2-7; V gene: TRBV5-8; D gene: TRBD2; CDR3 protein: ASSLGLAGGLYEQY
J gene: TRBJ2-7; V gene: TRBV11-2; D gene: NA; CDR3 protein: ATSGTPQRQY
J gene: NA; V gene: TRBV27; D gene: TRBD2; CDR3 protein: ASSFLAGGVYEQY
J gene: TRBJ1-1; V gene: TRBV7-9; D gene: TRBD1; CDR3 protein: ASSWGQLNTEAF
J gene: TRBJ1-1; V gene: TRBV27; D gene: TRBD1; CDR3 protein: ASSLTGTEAF
J gene: TRBJ2-5; V gene: TRBV11-3; D gene: TRBD1; CDR3 protein: ASSYGQGGETQY
J gene: TRBJ1-2; V gene: TRBV18; D gene: NA; CDR3 protein: ASSAPPGHHNGYT
J gene: TRBJ2-2; V gene: TRBV4-3; D gene: TRBD2; CDR3 protein: ASSRLRGGGTGELF
J gene: TRBJ2-1; V gene: TRBV29-1; D gene: TRBD2; CDR3 protein: SVVDLAGRYNEQF
J gene: TRBJ1-2; V gene: TRBV28; D gene: NA; CDR3 protein: ASSPEGPQGYT
J gene: TRBJ1-4; V gene: TRBV29-1; D gene: TRBD1; CDR3 protein: SGGQGNEKLF
J gene: TRBJ1-1; V gene: TRBV13; D gene: TRBD1; CDR3 protein: ASSPSQGGLMNTEAF
J gene: TRBJ1-2; V gene: TRBV7-2; D gene: NA; CDR3 protein: ASSPSLDRGLGEGYT
J gene: TRBJ1-1; V gene: TRBV6-6; D gene: NA; CDR3 protein: ASSTGGTEAF
J gene: TRBJ1-3; V gene: TRBV7-8; D gene: NA; CDR3 protein: ASSLDSTGNTIY
J gene: NA; V gene: TRBV6-6; D gene: TRBD2; CDR3 protein: ASRREGNRDEQY
J gene: TRBJ1-2; V gene: TRBV19; D gene: TRBD1; CDR3 protein: ASSFSTGTVGYT
J gene: TRBJ2-7; V gene: TRBV6-1; D gene: TRBD1; CDR3 protein: ASRVDRGRYEQY